This TCR beta chain was observed in a study of cytomegalovirus exposure and HLA in healthy donors. General study findings and limits: Among the sequence variants, a highly shared cluster was likely an artifact of sequencing. Associated with cytomegalovirus, according to the listing, were 150 to 200 TCR beta chains. Evidence from a later analysis indicated that most CMV-associated TCR beta chains looked HLA-restricted.

Healthy people donating bone marrow made up the donors. The germline V and J ends were trimmed by 11 bases and 3 bases, with 16 bases remaining between them. The CDR3 is 13 amino acids. Germline-derived CDR1 and CDR2 are MNHNS and SASEGT. This clone showed up just a few times. Its antigen is not known. The PCR made use of 60 Vbeta and 13 Jbeta primers. The method was immunoSEQ multiplex PCR; TCRdb's version includes in-frame clones alone and lacks a portion of them. The table has about 130,000 clones, 15% to 20% seen once. This clonotype was obtained from a female donor in good health and CMV-seropositive. Source material: PBMCs. The rearrangement joins TRBV6-1 to TRBJ1-2, with D hard to call. The chain's CDR3 is CAGGLDPDYGYTF. As DNA, the CDR3 is TGTGCCGGCGGCCTTGACCCAGACTATGGCTACACCTTC.